This T cell receptor beta chain originates from a study of shared clonotypes between healthy human individuals. Only one count was recorded for this clone. Its target is unknown. This CDR3 is also generated by other DNA sequences in the sample. Trimming left V 4 bases short and J 3 bases short, with 17 bases between. This CDR3 is built from 15 residues. Germline-derived CDR1 and CDR2 are GTSNPN and SVGIG (reference sequence). Regarding the study as a whole: The represented genetic and exposure-history diversity was limited by the small number of donors.

Samples underwent the assay at deep level. Study processing details: With immunoSEQ giving junction-only sequences and no quality scores, filtering differed. Method: immunoSEQ multiplex PCR; TCRdb's copy keeps in-frame clones and lacks some. For V, J and clone size, that table is used; D and trimming come from the DNA. This sample has 90,000 to 100,000 clones, with 40% to 55% found just once. All participating donors were Caucasian adults from Nashville, Tennessee. This clonotype was obtained from a woman in her thirties or forties in good health. Some clones in this sample may be carry-over from other donors' samples. This chain joins TRBV30 and TRBJ2-3; D remains ambiguous. Sequenced input: PBMCs. The CDR3 DNA reads TGTGCCTGGAATCCGTTCCCTAGAGGTACAGATACGCAGTATTTT. This sequence encodes CAWNPFPRGTDTQYF.